This TCR beta chain was observed in a study of technical replicates of blood from a few donors. Germline trimming cut 3 bases from V and 0 bases from J; bases unmatched to any gene: 1. This CDR3 is built from 15 residues. Germline lookup yields CDR1 KGHSH and CDR2 LQKENI. The table came from immunoSEQ multiplex PCR; TCRdb's copy has only in-frame clones and leaves some out. This table has more than 70,000 clones, around 92% appearing once. Material: T cells isolated from PBMCs. V is TRBV18 and J is TRBJ1-3; the match to TRBD1 covers 8 bases. This TCR was recovered from a human donor in good health. The CDR3 loop reads CASSPDRGSGNTIYF. The CDR3 DNA reads TGTGCCAGCTCACCCGACAGGGGCTCTGGAAACACCATATATTTT.